These T cell receptor beta chains were read from a single sample in a study. The table came from immunoSEQ multiplex PCR; TCRdb's copy has only in-frame clones and leaves some out. The sample lists about 50,000 clones; 90% to 95% were seen once. The specimen sequenced was PBMCs. The receptors originated from a man aged 35 to 55 with rheumatoid arthritis. CDR3s include the opening cysteine and the closing phenylalanine or tryptophan. The order of the fields is clone size, D gene, J gene, V gene, CDR3 protein, CDR3 DNA. A D gene is named only where the DNA matches it firmly. Clone size is stated in some rows and not others, as once, few, many or a class when expanded.

>-|-|TRBJ2-7|TRBV5-4
CASSFGDSYEQYF
TGTGCCAGCAGCTTCGGGGATTCCTACGAGCAGTACTTC
>-|TRBD2|TRBJ2-1|TRBV7-7
CASSLGQREGGHEQFF
TGTGCTAGCAGCTTAGGTCAGCGGGAGGGTGGGCATGAGCAGTTCTTC
>-|-|TRBJ1-2|TRBV9
CASSVGLARGYTF
TGTGCCAGCAGCGTCGGTCTCGCCAGGGGCTACACCTTC
>-|-|TRBJ2-3|TRBV6-5
CASSRGSSSDTQYF
TGTGCCAGCAGTAGGGGTTCCAGCAGTGATACGCAGTATTTT
>-|-|TRBJ1-4|TRBV28
CASSSRDMEEKLFF
TGTGCCAGCAGTTCCAGGGACATGGAGGAAAAACTGTTTTTT
>-|-|TRBJ1-2|TRBV7-9
CASSPDRGSDYGYTF
TGTGCCAGCAGCCCTGATAGGGGGTCAGACTATGGCTACACCTTC
>-|-|TRBJ1-2|TRBV20-1
CSASRAAGNYGYTF
TGCAGTGCTAGTAGAGCGGCAGGGAACTATGGCTACACCTTC
>-|TRBD2|TRBJ2-7|TRBV9
CASSVSGRGAYEQYF
TGTGCCAGCAGCGTTAGCGGGAGAGGGGCCTACGAGCAGTACTTC
>-|TRBD1|TRBJ1-5|TRBV6-6
CASSARRQGGQPQHF
TGTGCCAGCAGCGCCCGCCGACAGGGGGGCCAGCCCCAGCATTTT
>-|-|TRBJ2-3|TRBV7-3
CASSIGASTDTQYF
TGTGCCAGCAGCATCGGGGCTAGCACAGATACGCAGTATTTT
>-|TRBD2|TRBJ2-5|TRBV9
CASSVGTSGSGETQYF
TGTGCCAGCAGCGTAGGGACTAGCGGGAGCGGGGAGACCCAGTACTTC
>once|-|TRBJ1-4|TRBV15
CASREGMDEKLFF
TGTGCCTCGCGGGAGGGGATGGATGAAAAACTGTTTTTT
>-|TRBD2|TRBJ2-3|TRBV3-1/TRBV3-2
CASSPRGLAGALGSTDTQYF
TGTGCCAGCAGCCCTCGGGGACTAGCGGGGGCATTGGGGAGCACAGATACGCAGTATTTT
>-|TRBD1|TRBJ2-7|TRBV15
CATSLGQGWTYEQYF
TGTGCCACCAGTTTGGGACAGGGGTGGACCTACGAGCAGTACTTC
>-|-|TRBJ1-5|TRBV20-1
CSASLGDQPQHF
TGCAGTGCTAGTTTGGGGGACCAGCCCCAGCATTTT
>-|TRBD2|TRBJ2-3|TRBV30
CAWSWGGITDTQYF
TGTGCCTGGAGTTGGGGGGGGATCACAGATACGCAGTATTTT
>-|TRBD1|TRBJ1-4|TRBV19
CASSTIGQGEKLFF
TGTGCCAGTAGTACTATCGGACAGGGGGAAAAACTGTTTTTT
>-|TRBD1|TRBJ2-5|TRBV9
CASSVAWTGGRETQYF
TGTGCCAGCAGCGTAGCTTGGACAGGGGGCAGGGAGACCCAGTACTTC
>-|-|TRBJ2-7|TRBV7-2
CASSLSYEQYF
TGTGCCAGCAGCTTGTCCTACGAGCAGTACTTC
>-|-|TRBJ2-3|TRBV13
CASAHDTQYF
TGTGCCAGCGCCCATGATACGCAGTATTTT
>-|TRBD1|TRBJ1-1|TRBV18
CASSPTGQGTEAFF
TGTGCCAGCTCACCCACGGGACAGGGGACTGAAGCTTTCTTT
>once|TRBD2|TRBJ2-5|TRBV3-1/TRBV3-2
CASSHGTSGIQETQYF
TGTGCCAGCAGCCACGGGACTAGCGGGATACAAGAGACCCAGTACTTC
>-|-|TRBJ2-6|TRBV9
CASSPRGEAGANVLTF
TGTGCCAGCAGCCCCCGAGGGGAAGCTGGGGCCAACGTCCTGACTTTC
>-|-|TRBJ1-1|TRBV5-1
CASSGGQNTEAFF
TGCGCCAGCAGCGGGGGACAGAACACTGAAGCTTTCTTT
>-|TRBD1|TRBJ2-2|TRBV11-3
CASSSSAWGQPNTGELFF
TGTGCCAGCAGCTCCTCCGCCTGGGGACAGCCGAACACCGGGGAGCTGTTTTTT
>-|-|TRBJ1-5|TRBV30
CAWSGTVLNQPQHF
TGTGCCTGGAGTGGGACGGTTCTCAATCAGCCCCAGCATTTT
>-|-|TRBJ1-1|TRBV28
CASNTLFLNTEAFF
TGTGCCAGCAATACTTTATTTTTGAACACTGAAGCTTTCTTT
>few|-|TRBJ2-5|TRBV7-8
CASSLGSRQETQYF
TGTGCCAGCAGCTTAGGGTCAAGACAAGAGACCCAGTACTTC
>-|-|TRBJ2-7|TRBV19
CASSIGRDIPYEQYF
TGTGCCAGTAGTATAGGCCGGGACATCCCATACGAGCAGTACTTC
>-|TRBD2|TRBJ2-3|TRBV11-2
CASSLRTSGKKQYF
TGTGCCAGCAGCCTCCGGACTAGCGGGAAAAAGCAGTATTTT
>-|TRBD2|TRBJ2-5|TRBV14
CASSQDLPTSGTLTATQYF
TGTGCCAGCAGCCAAGATCTCCCTACTAGCGGGACCCTTACGGCGACCCAGTACTTC
>-|TRBD2|TRBJ2-1|TRBV20-1
CSASRGSIDEQFF
TGCAGTGCTAGTCGCGGGAGTATAGATGAGCAGTTCTTC
>-|-|TRBJ1-3|TRBV30
CAWSPSGGNTIYF
TGTGCCTGGAGTCCCTCGGGCGGAAACACCATATATTTT
>-|-|TRBJ2-7|TRBV20-1
CSATSYEQYF
TGCAGTGCTACCTCCTACGAGCAGTACTTC
>once|-|TRBJ2-3|TRBV7-3
CASSTGTDTQYF
TGTGCCAGCAGCACTGGCACAGATACGCAGTATTTT